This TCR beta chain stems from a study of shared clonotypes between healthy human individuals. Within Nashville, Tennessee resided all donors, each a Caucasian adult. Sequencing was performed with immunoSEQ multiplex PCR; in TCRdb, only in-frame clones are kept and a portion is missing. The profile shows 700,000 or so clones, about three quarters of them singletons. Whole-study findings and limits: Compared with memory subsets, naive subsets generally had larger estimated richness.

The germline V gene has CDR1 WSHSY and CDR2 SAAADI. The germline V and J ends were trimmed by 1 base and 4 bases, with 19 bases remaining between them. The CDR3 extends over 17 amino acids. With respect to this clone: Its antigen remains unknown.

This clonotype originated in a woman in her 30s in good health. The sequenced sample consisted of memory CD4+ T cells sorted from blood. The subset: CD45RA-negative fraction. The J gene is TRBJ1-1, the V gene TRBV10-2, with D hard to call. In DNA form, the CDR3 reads TGCGCCAGCAGTGAGTATATAATCTTGGAGCCTCCCACTGAAGCTTTCTTT. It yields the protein CASSEYIILEPPTEAFF.